These 11 T cell receptor beta chains were sequenced from one sample in a study of metastatic and nonmetastatic thyroid tumors. The entire patient cohort was treatment-naive prior to thyroid surgery. From the PCR reads, TCRdb re-called clones with MiXCR. Of fewer than 25,000 clones listed, around 15% are singletons. The specimen was tumor tissue. These receptors were collected from a female donor with papillary thyroid cancer or a benign thyroid nodule (not recorded which). Some clones in this sample may be carry-over from other donors' samples.

For this clone: Other nucleotide sequences from this sample produce the same CDR3. The chain recombines TRBV5-4 with TRBJ2-5; 8 bases match TRBD1. Germline V gives CDR1 SGHNT, CDR2 YYREEE (reference sequence). This CDR3 has 14 residues. Unmatched junction bases numbered 7, after V lost 4 bases and J lost 5 bases. The CDR3 bases are TGTGCCAGCAGCCGCGGACAGGGTCAGGAGACCCAGTACTTC. Residues: CASSRGQGQETQYF. The entire variable domain, with the rest obtained from reference TRBV5-4 and TRBJ2-5, is as follows: ETGVTQSPTHLIKTRGQQVTLRCSSQSGHNTVSWYQQALGQGPQFIFQYYREEENGRGNFPPRFSGLQFPNYSSELNVNALELDDSALYLCASSRGQGQETQYFGPGTRLLVL.

The chain carries TRBV20-1 and TRBJ2-7; 8 positions agree with TRBD1. The CDR3 runs 12 residues. Germline V gives CDR1 DFQATT, CDR2 SNEGSKA (reference sequence). Trimming removed 5 bases from V and 6 bases from J; junction bases left unmatched: 6. In nucleotides, the CDR3 is TGCAGTGCTTGGGACAGGACCTCCGAGCAGTACTTC. It translates to CSAWDRTSEQYF.

Many counts were recorded for this clone. The genes are TRBV28 and TRBJ2-1, with D unresolved. The germline V gene encodes CDR1 MDHEN and CDR2 SYDVKM. This CDR3 has 13 residues. The V end lost 6 bases, the J end lost 1 base, and 7 bases lay between the germline ends. This CDR3 reads CASSSRSYNEQFF. CDR3 in DNA: TGTGCCAGCAGCTCCCGTTCCTACAATGAGCAGTTCTTC.

This clone has just a few counts. The junction differs from germline at one of its ends, possibly a read error. The V call is TRBV9, the J call TRBJ2-7; 7 positions match TRBD1. The CDR3 totals 14 residues. Germline-derived CDR1 and CDR2 are SGDLS and YYNGEE. CDR3 in amino acids: CAISVGGDSHEQYF. CDR3 bases: TGTGCCATCAGCGTAGGTGGGGACAGCCACGAGCAGTACTTC.

The sample holds many counts of this clone. The V and J genes are TRBV7-2 and TRBJ2-7; D is undetermined. The germline V and J ends were trimmed by 2 bases and 4 bases, with 6 bases remaining between them. This CDR3 is built from 12 residues. The germline gives CDR1 SGHTA, CDR2 FQGNSA. The CDR3 loop reads CASSLSVYEQYF. In DNA, the CDR3 is TGTGCCAGCAGCTTATCAGTTTACGAGCAGTACTTC.

This clone was recorded many times. The chain employs TRBV4-1 and TRBJ2-1; D may be TRBD1 (6 bases). This CDR3 is built from 15 residues. Trimming took 1 base from V and 9 from J, leaving 16 bases between them. Germline V gene lookup returns CDR1 MGHRA and CDR2 YSYEKL. DNA of the CDR3: TGCGCCAGCAGCCAAGTGAGGGGGAAAGGCACTGAGCAGTTCTTC. It translates to CASSQVRGKGTEQFF.

This clone was observed at least ten times. This chain joins TRBV5-6 and TRBJ1-1; perhaps TRBD1 as D (5 bases). V was pared by 5 bases and J by 10 bases, with 24 bases between. This CDR3 region has 15 residues. Germline-derived CDR1 and CDR2 are SGHDT and YYEEEE. CDR3 nucleotides: TGTGCCAGCAGAAAACGGGGGGAGTACACCCCTTTAGCTTTCTTT. Translated: CASRKRGEYTPLAFF.

This clone was recorded at least ten times. The rearrangement uses TRBV19 and TRBJ1-1; D not certain. CDR3 length equals 13 residues. CDR1 LNHDA and CDR2 SQIVND come from the germline V gene (reference sequence). V was shortened by 9 bases and J by 3 bases, with 14 bases between the two germline ends. This CDR3 reads CASVEHWDTEAFF. CDR3 sequence (DNA): TGTGCCAGCGTGGAACATTGGGACACTGAAGCTTTCTTT.

In this sample, this clone turned up many times. The rearrangement joins TRBV19 to TRBJ2-5; perhaps TRBD1 as D (5 bases). Germline CDR1 reads LNHDA; CDR2 reads SQIVND (reference sequence). The CDR3 contains 13 residues. V was shortened by 1 base and J by 4 bases, with 7 bases between the two germline ends. CDR3 in DNA: TGTGCCAGTAGTATAGGCAGGGCAGAGACCCAGTACTTC. The encoded protein is CASSIGRAETQYF.

This clone showed up many times. This chain links TRBV30 with TRBJ1-5; D perhaps matches TRBD1 (6 bases). The CDR3 extends over 14 amino acids. Between the trimmed V and J ends, which lost 4 bases and 3 bases, there was a span of 13 bases. In germline, CDR1 is GTSNPN, CDR2 SVGIG (reference sequence). CDR3 coding DNA: TGTGCCTGGACCATCGGGGGCATCAATCAGCCCCAGCATTTT. It yields the protein CAWTIGGINQPQHF.

This clone was seen many times. The chain couples TRBV12-5 to TRBJ2-7; D perhaps matches TRBD1 (5 bases). The V end lost 6 bases, the J end lost 3 bases, and 9 bases lay between the germline ends. Germline-derived CDR1 and CDR2 are LGHNT and FRNRAP. The CDR3 contains 12 residues. CDR3 in amino acids: CASGKDNYEQYF. The DNA of the CDR3 is TGTGCTAGTGGCAAGGACAACTACGAGCAGTACTTC.